The sequence of this T cell receptor beta chain was determined in a study of control samples from healthy donors and cancer patients. Per germline, CDR1 SGHTA and CDR2 FQGNSA. CDR3 size: 16 residues. The V gene end was trimmed by 2 bases and the J gene end by 2 bases; junction bases not matched to a gene: 4. TCRdb keeps only in-frame clones here, not all; method: immunoSEQ multiplex PCR. The table has tens of thousands of clones, around 97% seen once. The clonotype was recovered from a woman aged 30 to 39 in good health. The chain uses TRBV7-2 and TRBJ2-1; 9 nucleotides match TRBD2. Sequenced input: blood. The CDR3 sequence: CASSLFPSGAYNEQFF. The CDR3 DNA follows: TGTGCCAGCAGCTTATTCCCTAGCGGGGCCTACAATGAGCAGTTCTTC. Combining the CDR3 with reference TRBV7-2 and TRBJ2-1 gives the whole variable domain GAGVSQSPSNKVTEKGKDVELRCDPISGHTALYWYRQSLGQGLEFLIYFQGNSAPDKSGLPSDRFSAERTGGSVSTLTIQRTQQEDSAVYLCASSLFPSGAYNEQFFGPGTRLTVL.